This T cell receptor beta chain was sequenced in a study of STAT5B mutations in CD4+ large granular lymphocyte leukemia. This table comes from immunoSEQ multiplex PCR, and its TCRdb copy is limited to in-frame clones, with some not included. The sample gives 30,000 to 40,000 clones, over 60% of which show up once; around 2.1% is in the top ten. As to this clone: The antigen remains unidentified.

Per germline, CDR1 SGDLS and CDR2 YYNGEE. V lost 0 bases, J lost 2 bases, and 11 bases lay in between. The CDR3 contains 15 residues. Study-wide findings and caveats: Compared with healthy controls (2/35), patient top clones favored TRBV06 (8/27).

The clonotype comes from a human donor in good health. The chain combines TRBV9 with TRBJ1-1; D uncertain. The sample consisted of CD4+ T cells from blood buffy coats. Here the CDR3 reads CASSVDGGRNTEAFF. The CDR3 region has the DNA TGTGCCAGCAGCGTAGACGGTGGCAGAAACACTGAAGCTTTCTTT.